One T cell receptor (beta chain) is described in this entry. Germline V gene sequence: CDR1 SNHLY, CDR2 FYNNEI. The CDR3 contains 15 residues. The trim removed 11 bases at V and 1 base at J, leaving 10 bases unmatched. This record comes from a study of cytomegalovirus exposure and HLA in healthy donors. Study in general: Unique TCRs numbering some 77 million, obtained from HLA-typed donors, made up an early data release.

In the PCR, 60 Vbeta and 13 Jbeta primers were used. Data came from immunoSEQ multiplex PCR; TCRdb stores just in-frame clones and leaves some out. Of about 170,000 clones in the sample, more than 75% are singletons; the top ten hold about 2.5%. This clonotype was sampled from a man aged 30 to 45 in good health and CMV-seropositive. Sequencing was performed on PBMCs. The chain employs TRBV2 and TRBJ1-2, with TRBD1 matching over 10 bases. The CDR3 region has the DNA TGTGCCGGAAAGGGACAGGGGCACAGTAACTATGGCTACACCTTC. It encodes CAGKGQGHSNYGYTF.